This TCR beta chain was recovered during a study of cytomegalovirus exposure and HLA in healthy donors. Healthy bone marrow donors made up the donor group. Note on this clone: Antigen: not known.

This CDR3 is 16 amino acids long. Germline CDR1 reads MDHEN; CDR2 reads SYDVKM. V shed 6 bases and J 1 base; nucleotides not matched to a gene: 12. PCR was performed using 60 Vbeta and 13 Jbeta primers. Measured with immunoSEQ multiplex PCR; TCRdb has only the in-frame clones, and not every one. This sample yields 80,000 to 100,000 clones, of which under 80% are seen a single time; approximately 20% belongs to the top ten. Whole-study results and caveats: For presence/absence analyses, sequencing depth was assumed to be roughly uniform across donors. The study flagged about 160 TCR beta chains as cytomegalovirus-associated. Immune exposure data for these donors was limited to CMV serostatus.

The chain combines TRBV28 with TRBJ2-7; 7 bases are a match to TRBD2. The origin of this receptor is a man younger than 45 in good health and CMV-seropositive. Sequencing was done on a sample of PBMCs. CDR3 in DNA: TGTGCCAGCAGCCCCAGTGGGTGGCGGGAGTCCTACGAGCAGTACTTC. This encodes CASSPSGWRESYEQYF. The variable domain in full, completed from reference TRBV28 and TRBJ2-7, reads DVKVTQSSRYLVKRTGEKVFLECVQDMDHENMFWYRQDPGLGLRLIYFSYDVKMKEKGDIPEGYSVSREKKERFSLILESASTNQTSMYLCASSPSGWRESYEQYFGPGTRLTVT.